These T cell receptor beta chains were read from a single sample in a study of cytomegalovirus exposure and HLA in healthy donors. The repertoire was sequenced with immunoSEQ multiplex PCR; TCRdb's copy has only in-frame clones and lacks some. The table includes 250,000 to 350,000 clones, about 87% detected once. Sequencing used PBMCs. These receptors came from a woman aged 18-30 years in good health and CMV-seronegative. CDR3s include the opening cysteine and the closing phenylalanine or tryptophan. A D gene is named only where the DNA matches it firmly. The listing skips clone size in some rows; elsewhere it reads once, few, many or a size class.

J: TRBJ1-5; size: -; length: 17; V: TRBV7-9; D: -; CDR3: CASSLGGSSYSNQPQHF; DNA: TGTGCCAGCAGCTTAGGAGGCAGTTCTTATAGCAATCAGCCCCAGCATTTT
J: TRBJ1-2; size: -; length: 15; V: TRBV4-1; D: -; CDR3: CASSQDGGANYGYTF; DNA: TGCGCCAGCAGCCAAGATGGGGGGGCTAACTATGGCTACACCTTC
J: TRBJ1-3; size: -; length: 16; V: TRBV19; D: -; CDR3: CASSALVEGLGNTIYF; DNA: TGTGCCAGTAGCGCCCTGGTGGAGGGGTTAGGAAACACCATATATTTT
J: TRBJ1-2; size: -; length: 13; V: TRBV2; D: TRBD1; CDR3: CASRADRVYGYTF; DNA: TGTGCCAGCAGGGCCGACAGGGTGTATGGCTACACCTTC
J: TRBJ2-4; size: -; length: 15; V: TRBV7-2; D: -; CDR3: CASSSRLVLKNIQYF; DNA: TGTGCCAGCAGCTCCCGACTAGTTCTTAAAAACATTCAGTACTTC
J: TRBJ2-1; size: -; length: 14; V: TRBV5-4; D: -; CDR3: CASGLIGVNNEQFF; DNA: TGTGCCAGCGGTTTAATAGGGGTAAACAATGAGCAGTTCTTC
J: TRBJ1-2; size: once; length: 13; V: TRBV5-1; D: -; CDR3: CASSLDGNYGYTF; DNA: TGCGCCAGCAGCTTGGACGGGAACTATGGCTACACCTTC
J: TRBJ2-7; size: -; length: 14; V: TRBV6-5; D: -; CDR3: CASSYSAVGDEQYF; DNA: TGTGCCAGCAGTTACTCAGCCGTCGGAGACGAGCAGTACTTC
J: TRBJ2-2; size: -; length: 15; V: TRBV12-5; D: -; CDR3: CASGYLGRNTGELFF; DNA: TGTGCTAGTGGTTACCTGGGGCGGAACACCGGGGAGCTGTTTTTT
J: TRBJ2-3; size: -; length: 15; V: TRBV9; D: -; CDR3: CASSVFALLTDTQYF; DNA: TGTGCCAGCAGCGTATTTGCTCTACTCACAGATACGCAGTATTTT
J: TRBJ2-7; size: -; length: 15; V: TRBV9; D: -; CDR3: CASSVNSGSSYEQYF; DNA: TGTGCCAGCAGCGTAAACTCGGGGAGCTCCTACGAGCAGTACTTC
J: TRBJ2-5; size: -; length: 14; V: TRBV19; D: -; CDR3: CASSETAPQETQYF; DNA: TGTGCCAGTAGCGAGACAGCTCCCCAAGAGACCCAGTACTTC
J: TRBJ1-2; size: -; length: 11; V: TRBV6-5; D: -; CDR3: CATVQGNGYTF; DNA: TGTGCCACTGTACAGGGAAATGGCTACACCTTC
J: TRBJ1-4; size: -; length: 18; V: TRBV5-1; D: TRBD1; CDR3: CASSPGTGRGATNEKLFF; DNA: TGCGCCAGCAGCCCTGGGACAGGGAGAGGAGCAACTAATGAAAAACTGTTTTTT
J: TRBJ1-1; size: -; length: 13; V: TRBV18; D: -; CDR3: CASSPRTGNEAFF; DNA: TGTGCCAGCTCACCCCGGACGGGGAATGAAGCTTTCTTT
J: TRBJ1-6; size: once; length: 12; V: TRBV4-1; D: -; CDR3: CASSHSVSPLHF; DNA: TGCGCCAGCAGCCACTCTGTCTCACCCCTCCACTTT
J: TRBJ2-5; size: -; length: 12; V: TRBV6-5; D: -; CDR3: CASSKGSETQYF; DNA: TGTGCCAGCAGTAAGGGGTCGGAGACCCAGTACTTC
J: TRBJ1-6; size: once; length: 13; V: TRBV10-3; D: -; CDR3: CAVRQGGGSPLHF; DNA: TGTGCCGTTCGGCAGGGAGGTGGTTCACCCCTCCACTTT
J: TRBJ2-5; size: -; length: 15; V: TRBV4-1; D: TRBD1; CDR3: CASSQDGGRGETQYF; DNA: TGCGCCAGCAGCCAAGACGGCGGCAGGGGGGAGACCCAGTACTTC
J: TRBJ1-1; size: -; length: 14; V: TRBV11-1; D: TRBD1; CDR3: CASSPPTLTGEAFF; DNA: TGTGCCAGCAGCCCACCCACCCTGACAGGGGAAGCTTTCTTT
J: TRBJ1-3; size: -; length: 17; V: TRBV19; D: TRBD1; CDR3: CASSSYGTGNTGNTIYF; DNA: TGTGCCAGTAGTTCCTACGGGACAGGGAACACTGGAAACACCATATATTTT
J: TRBJ2-6; size: -; length: 15; V: TRBV19; D: -; CDR3: CASSIGGDGANVLTF; DNA: TGTGCCAGTAGTATAGGCGGTGATGGGGCCAACGTCCTGACTTTC
J: TRBJ1-6; size: -; length: 13; V: TRBV19; D: -; CDR3: CASSNPGLTSLHF; DNA: TGTGCCAGTAGTAACCCGGGTCTTACAAGCCTCCACTTT
J: TRBJ2-5; size: once; length: 15; V: TRBV18; D: -; CDR3: CASSPLPGNQETQYF; DNA: TGTGCCAGCTCACCGCTACCGGGGAACCAAGAGACCCAGTACTTC
J: TRBJ2-1; size: -; length: 13; V: TRBV13; D: TRBD2; CDR3: CASSLNGGREQFF; DNA: TGTGCCAGCAGCTTAAACGGGGGGAGGGAGCAGTTCTTC
J: TRBJ2-3; size: -; length: 13; V: TRBV29-1; D: -; CDR3: CSVANRVTDTQYF; DNA: TGCAGCGTCGCGAACAGGGTAACAGATACGCAGTATTTT
J: TRBJ2-1; size: -; length: 13; V: TRBV2; D: -; CDR3: CASSGTINNEQFF; DNA: TGTGCCAGCAGTGGGACTATCAACAATGAGCAGTTCTTC
J: TRBJ1-1; size: -; length: 13; V: TRBV6-5; D: TRBD1; CDR3: CASSYPGGTEAFF; DNA: TGTGCCAGCAGTTACCCAGGGGGAACTGAAGCTTTCTTT
J: TRBJ1-4; size: -; length: 15; V: TRBV6-5; D: -; CDR3: CASKRGIATNEKLFF; DNA: TGTGCCAGCAAGCGGGGAATAGCAACTAATGAAAAACTGTTTTTT
J: TRBJ2-7; size: -; length: 12; V: TRBV29-1; D: TRBD1; CDR3: CSGGQGVYEQYF; DNA: TGCAGCGGGGGACAGGGAGTCTACGAGCAGTACTTC
J: TRBJ2-7; size: once; length: 12; V: TRBV2; D: TRBD2; CDR3: CASRGGGYEQYF; DNA: TGTGCCAGCCGGGGCGGGGGGTACGAGCAGTACTTC
J: TRBJ2-2; size: -; length: 17; V: TRBV11-3; D: -; CDR3: CASSTSLAREGTGELFF; DNA: TGTGCCAGCAGCACCTCACTAGCTCGGGAAGGGACCGGGGAGCTGTTTTTT
J: TRBJ1-5; size: once; length: 13; V: TRBV2; D: -; CDR3: CASKRQVVSPQHF; DNA: TGTGCCAGCAAGCGACAGGTCGTCAGCCCCCAGCATTTT
J: TRBJ2-7; size: -; length: 13; V: TRBV2; D: TRBD1; CDR3: CASTQGQGNGKYF; DNA: TGTGCCAGCACCCAGGGACAGGGTAACGGAAAGTACTTC
J: TRBJ1-3; size: -; length: 14; V: TRBV4-1; D: TRBD1; CDR3: CASSQAGQGYTIYF; DNA: TGCGCCAGCAGCCAAGCGGGACAGGGTTACACCATATATTTT
J: TRBJ2-5; size: -; length: 11; V: TRBV30; D: -; CDR3: CAWSGYGTQYF; DNA: TGTGCCTGGAGTGGTTACGGGACCCAGTACTTC
J: TRBJ1-5; size: -; length: 15; V: TRBV30; D: TRBD1; CDR3: CAWQPRDRGYQPQHF; DNA: TGTGCCTGGCAACCCCGGGACAGGGGTTATCAGCCCCAGCATTTT
J: TRBJ2-7; size: -; length: 15; V: TRBV6-1; D: TRBD1; CDR3: CASSELGQGVSEQYF; DNA: TGTGCCAGCAGCGAGCTGGGACAGGGCGTCTCCGAGCAGTACTTC
J: TRBJ2-1; size: -; length: 16; V: TRBV7-9; D: TRBD2; CDR3: CASSLTSGGIYNEQFF; DNA: TGTGCCAGCAGCTTAACTAGCGGGGGCATCTACAATGAGCAGTTCTTC
J: TRBJ1-2; size: -; length: 11; V: TRBV7-9; D: -; CDR3: CASSRQGRYTF; DNA: TGTGCCAGCAGCCGCCAGGGGCGCTACACCTTC
J: TRBJ1-2; size: -; length: 15; V: TRBV9; D: -; CDR3: CASSVNRAHGYGYTF; DNA: TGTGCCAGCAGCGTCAACAGGGCCCATGGCTATGGCTACACCTTC
J: TRBJ2-3; size: -; length: 14; V: TRBV13; D: TRBD2; CDR3: CASSLGRTSGWQYF; DNA: TGTGCCAGCAGCTTAGGTCGGACTAGCGGGTGGCAGTATTTT
J: TRBJ1-2; size: once; length: 11; V: TRBV7-8; D: -; CDR3: CASSSGVGYTF; DNA: TGTGCCAGCAGCTCAGGGGTTGGCTACACCTTC
J: TRBJ2-7; size: -; length: 13; V: TRBV18; D: -; CDR3: CASSPNQGNEQYF; DNA: TGTGCCAGCTCACCAAATCAGGGTAACGAGCAGTACTTC
J: TRBJ1-3; size: -; length: 16; V: TRBV4-1; D: TRBD1; CDR3: CASSQPGQGSGNTIYF; DNA: TGCGCCAGCAGCCAACCGGGACAGGGGTCTGGAAACACCATATATTTT
J: TRBJ2-7; size: few; length: 15; V: TRBV5-6; D: TRBD1; CDR3: CASSEQGQGLYEQYF; DNA: TGTGCCAGCAGCGAACAGGGACAGGGCCTCTACGAGCAGTACTTC